Following are 32 T cell receptor beta chains from one sample sequenced in a study of technical replicates of blood from a handful of donors. Sequencing used immunoSEQ multiplex PCR; TCRdb keeps in-frame clones, though not all of them. The table includes almost 70,000 clones, approximately 91% detected once. The sequenced sample was PBMCs. The receptors derive from a human donor in good health. Some clones in this sample may be carry-over from other donors' samples.

A note on this clone: The same CDR3 can be traced to other DNA sequences in this sample. The rearrangement uses TRBV13 and TRBJ1-6; D may be TRBD1 (6 bases). Looked up from germline, CDR1 is PRHDT and CDR2 is FYEKMQ (reference sequence). V gave up 0 bases and J gave up 7 bases, with 7 bases separating them. The length of the CDR3 is 14 residues. The CDR3 reads CASSLGQGNSPLHF. The CDR3, as DNA: TGTGCCAGCAGCTTAGGGCAGGGGAATTCACCCCTCCACTTT.

The gene calls are TRBV5-4 and TRBJ2-5; TRBD2 agrees at 9 bases. Germline lookup yields CDR1 SGHNT and CDR2 YYREEE (reference sequence). V lost 4 bases, J lost 5 bases, and 12 bases stayed unmatched. The CDR3 has 16 amino acids. CDR3 nucleotide sequence: TGTGCCAGCAGCCCAGGTTGGCGGGAGGGCCGGGAGACCCAGTACTTC. Translating gives CASSPGWREGRETQYF.

The chain combines TRBV5-1 with TRBJ2-3; 10 positions match TRBD2. With V trimmed by 3 bases and J by 2 bases, 9 bases remained unmatched. The CDR3 has 17 residues. Germline V gene lookup returns CDR1 SGHRS and CDR2 YFSETQ. CDR3 region: CASSSIAGGRITDTQYF. DNA of the CDR3: TGCGCCAGCAGCTCCATAGCGGGAGGACGAATCACAGATACGCAGTATTTT.

The J gene is TRBJ2-5, the V gene TRBV7-2; weak D call: TRBD1 (6 bases). V lost 3 bases, J lost 5 bases, and 7 bases lay in between. This CDR3 is 12 amino acids long. Germline CDR1 SGHTA, CDR2 FQGNSA. This CDR3 reads CASSLQGETQYF. The CDR3 nucleotides read TGTGCCAGCAGCTTGCAGGGGGAGACCCAGTACTTC.

This chain connects TRBV18 to TRBJ1-1, with D possibly matching TRBD1 (6 bases). CDR3 length: 17 residues. Trimming removed 0 bases from V and 0 bases from J, with 14 bases in between. Germline V CDR1 and CDR2: KGHSH, LQKENI. CDR3 protein: CASSPPGAAGMNTEAFF. DNA for the CDR3: TGTGCCAGCTCACCACCGGGGGCGGCGGGTATGAACACTGAAGCTTTCTTT.

This sequence joins TRBV27 and TRBJ2-7; 11 bases fit TRBD2. Germline assignment: CDR1 MNHEY and CDR2 SMNVEV (reference sequence). This CDR3 has 14 residues. V shed 6 bases, J shed 1 base, and the junction held 2 bases outside the gene matches. As DNA, the CDR3 is TGTGCCAGCAGACGGACTAGCGGGTCCTACGAGCAGTACTTC. Translated: CASRRTSGSYEQYF.

This clone is medium-sized. The chain links TRBV5-5 to TRBJ1-1; 8 nucleotides match TRBD1. CDR1 and CDR2 from the germline V gene are SGHKS and YYEKEE (reference sequence). The CDR3 extends over 13 amino acids. Trimming took 1 base from V and 5 from J; bases not matched to a gene: 1. The CDR3 protein is CASSLNRGTEAFF. CDR3 nucleotide sequence: TGTGCCAGCAGCTTGAACAGGGGGACTGAAGCTTTCTTT.

This chain connects TRBV28 to TRBJ2-7; 9 nucleotides align to TRBD2. Per the germline V gene, CDR1 is MDHEN and CDR2 is SYDVKM. The CDR3 has 15 residues. V shed 5 bases and J 4 bases; nucleotides not matched to a gene: 9. CDR3 sequence: CASSTLAGGPYEQYF. For the CDR3, the DNA is TGTGCCAGCAGTACCTTGGCGGGAGGGCCGTACGAGCAGTACTTC.

The chain joins TRBV5-1 to TRBJ2-2, with D possibly matching TRBD2 (6 bases). Looked up from germline, CDR1 is SGHRS and CDR2 is YFSETQ. CDR3 length equals 15 residues. Trimming removed 5 bases from V and 2 bases from J, with 13 bases in between. CDR3 loop: CASRRLAVNTGELFF. Written as DNA, the CDR3 is TGCGCCAGCAGAAGGTTAGCGGTTAACACCGGGGAGCTGTTTTTT.

The V and J genes are TRBV15 and TRBJ1-2, with 10 bases aligning to TRBD1. Germline CDR1 and CDR2: LNHNV and YYDKDF (reference sequence). The V gene end was trimmed by 5 bases and the J gene end by 7 bases; junction bases not matched to a gene: 10. This CDR3 has 15 residues. The CDR3 DNA sequence: TGTGCCACCAGCGCCCGCCGACAGGGGGCGGGTGGCTACACCTTC. This gives the protein CATSARRQGAGGYTF.

The chain uses TRBV7-2 and TRBJ1-2; 7 bases map to TRBD1. CDR1 and CDR2 (germline): SGHTA, FQGNSA. The CDR3 spans 13 residues. V was pared by 3 bases and J by 5 bases, with 3 bases of the junction left unmatched. The CDR3 bases are TGTGCCAGCAGCTTGGGACAGAGTTATGGCTACACCTTC. This sequence encodes CASSLGQSYGYTF.

The V and J genes are TRBV11-2 and TRBJ2-7; a possible D gene is TRBD1 (6 bases). The CDR3 length is 17 residues. V lost 1 base and J lost 0, with 16 bases in between. Per germline, CDR1 SGHAT and CDR2 FQNNGV. The CDR3 DNA sequence: TGTGCCAGCAGCTTAGCGCACTCCGGGACAAGCTCCTACGAGCAGTACTTC. It codes for CASSLAHSGTSSYEQYF. The entire variable domain, with the rest obtained from reference TRBV11-2 and TRBJ2-7, is as follows: EAGVAQSPRYKIIEKRQSVAFWCNPISGHATLYWYQQILGQGPKLLIQFQNNGVVDDSQLPKDRFSAERLKGVDSTLKIQPAKLEDSAVYLCASSLAHSGTSSYEQYFGPGTRLTVT.

Concerning this clone: A clone one base away is much larger, so this may be a read error. The rearrangement links TRBV4-3 to TRBJ2-1; TRBD2 aligns across 10 bases. Germline V gene sequence: CDR1 LGHNA, CDR2 YSLEER. The CDR3 runs to 15 residues. The trim removed 3 bases at V and 2 bases at J, leaving 1 base unmatched. CDR3 nucleotide sequence: TGCGCCAGCAGCCAGACTAGCGGGCCCTACAATGAGCAGTTCTTC. Translation gives CASSQTSGPYNEQFF.

The rearrangement joins TRBV4-1 to TRBJ2-3, with D maybe TRBD1 (7 bases). The CDR3 loop spans 15 amino acids. In germline, CDR1 is MGHRA, CDR2 YSYEKL. Trimming pared 5 bases from V and 4 bases from J, leaving 16 bases between. CDR3 nucleotides: TGCGCCAGCAGCAAGTTAGGAGGGGGCTCAGATACGCAGTATTTT. This gives the protein CASSKLGGGSDTQYF.

This clone was seen just once. CDR3 region: CASSSPARDSNQPQHF. The DNA for the CDR3 is TGTGCCAGCAGTTCCCCCGCCAGGGATAGCAATCAGCCCCAGCATTTT. The V call is TRBV28, the J call TRBJ1-5; the D gene is possibly TRBD1 (5 bases). Trimming removed 4 bases from V and 0 bases from J, with 13 bases in between. Germline CDR1 and CDR2: MDHEN and SYDVKM. CDR3 length equals 16 residues.

The rearrangement joins TRBV2 to TRBJ2-7, with a possible D match to TRBD1 (7 bases). The germline CDR1 and CDR2 sequences are SNHLY and FYNNEI. This CDR3 spans 12 amino acids. Trimming removed 7 bases at V and 5 bases at J, with 12 bases between. CDR3 DNA sequence: TGTGCCAGCAATGGAGGGGGCCACGAGCAGTACTTC. Protein: CASNGGGHEQYF.

The rearrangement joins TRBV7-9 to TRBJ1-4; weak D call: TRBD1 (5 bases). CDR3 length: 15 residues. The ends were cut back, 2 bases at V and 7 bases at J, with 14 bases in the middle. The germline gives CDR1 SEHNR, CDR2 FQNEAQ (reference sequence). The CDR3 DNA sequence: TGTGCCAGCAGCTTATTGGCCAGGGAAGGTGAAAAACTGTTTTTT. Its protein product is CASSLLAREGEKLFF.

The V call is TRBV2, the J call TRBJ1-2; TRBD1 matches at 11 bases. V dropped 8 bases and J dropped 8; count of bases not matched to a gene: 16. The V gene's germline CDR1 is SNHLY and CDR2 FYNNEI. The CDR3 is 16 amino acids. The CDR3 here is CASQRNIGQGAGGYTF. The DNA for the CDR3 is TGTGCCAGCCAAAGAAATATCGGACAGGGGGCTGGAGGCTACACCTTC. Supplemented by reference TRBV2 and TRBJ1-2, the full variable domain reads EPEVTQTPSHQVTQMGQEVILRCVPISNHLYFYWYRQILGQKVEFLVSFYNNEISEKSEIFDDQFSVERPDGSNFTLKIRSTKLEDSAMYFCASQRNIGQGAGGYTFGSGTRLTVV.

The sample holds one count of this clone. The chain joins TRBV4-1 to TRBJ1-5; 7 nucleotides match TRBD1. Germline V gene data show CDR1 as MGHRA and CDR2 as YSYEKL. The CDR3 has 17 amino acids. V was clipped by 0 bases and J by 9 bases; unmatched bases: 14. CDR3 nucleotide sequence: TGCGCCAGCAGCCAAGATCGGGGGACAGTTCCTCAGTGGCCCCAGCATTTT. This gives the protein CASSQDRGTVPQWPQHF.

The chain carries TRBV5-5 and TRBJ1-1; D remains unclear. The CDR3 has 14 residues. V shed 4 bases and J shed 0 bases, with 10 bases lying between them. Germline V gene data show CDR1 as SGHKS and CDR2 as YYEKEE (reference sequence). The CDR3 loop is CASSTGGMNTEAFF. The CDR3 coding sequence is TGTGCCAGCAGCACGGGCGGGATGAACACTGAAGCTTTCTTT. Together with reference TRBV5-5 and TRBJ1-1, the CDR3 gives the full variable domain: DAGVTQSPTHLIKTRGQQVTLRCSPISGHKSVSWYQQVLGQGPQFIFQYYEKEERGRGNFPDRFSARQFPNYSSELNVNALLLGDSALYLCASSTGGMNTEAFFGQGTRLTVV.

This clone was seen more than once but under ten times. The V and J genes are TRBV27 and TRBJ1-2; D not certain. The V gene lost 6 bases and the J gene lost 3 bases, with 11 bases spanning the gap. Germline lookup yields CDR1 MNHEY and CDR2 SMNVEV (reference sequence). This CDR3 has 13 amino acids. The CDR3 region has the DNA TGTGCCAGCAGCCTAGCGGGTTACTATGGCTACACCTTC. Protein: CASSLAGYYGYTF.

The rearrangement links TRBV6-6 to TRBJ1-6; no clear D. V was pared by 5 bases and J by 0 bases, with 11 bases between. Germline V lookup: CDR1 MNHNY, CDR2 SVGAGI (reference sequence). The CDR3 is 16 amino acids. CDR3 bases: TGTGCCAGCAGTCCCTATGCGAGCTCCTATAATTCACCCCTCCACTTT. Translated, it gives CASSPYASSYNSPLHF.

This chain uses TRBV7-8 with TRBJ2-5; 13 bases agree with TRBD2. This CDR3 has 14 amino acids. Germline assignment: CDR1 SGHVS and CDR2 FQNEAQ. V lost 4 bases and J lost 14; bases outside the gene matches: 10. The CDR3: CASSSPGLAGLKYF. CDR3 sequence (DNA): TGTGCCAGCAGCTCGCCGGGACTAGCGGGGTTAAAATACTTC.

The V and J genes are TRBV13 and TRBJ2-1; 13 bases map to TRBD2. Germline V gives CDR1 PRHDT, CDR2 FYEKMQ (reference sequence). Unmatched junction bases numbered 8, after V lost 2 bases and J lost 7 bases. This CDR3 has 17 amino acids. The CDR3 protein is CASSLPPGTSGANEQFF. Here the CDR3 DNA reads TGTGCCAGCAGCTTACCCCCTGGGACTAGCGGGGCGAATGAGCAGTTCTTC.

This chain links TRBV5-6 with TRBJ1-2; D is perhaps TRBD1 (5 bases). Trimming took off 0 bases at V and 2 bases at J, with 11 bases between the two ends. The germline V gene encodes CDR1 SGHDT and CDR2 YYEEEE. This CDR3 spans 15 amino acids. The CDR3 DNA follows: TGTGCCAGCAGCTTGGAACCGCGACAGAACTATGGCTACACCTTC. It specifies CASSLEPRQNYGYTF. Variable domain in full (rest from reference TRBV5-6 and TRBJ1-2): DAGVTQSPTHLIKTRGQQVTLRCSPKSGHDTVSWYQQALGQGPQFIFQYYEEEERQRGNFPDRFSGHQFPNYSSELNVNALLLGDSALYLCASSLEPRQNYGYTFGSGTRLTVV.

This sequence joins TRBV5-1 and TRBJ2-5; D gene ambiguous. V was pared by 0 bases and J by 1 base, with 7 bases between. Germline-derived CDR1 and CDR2 are SGHRS and YFSETQ. The CDR3 has 14 residues. The CDR3 region has the DNA TGCGCCAGCAGCTTGGCTTCTCGCCAAGAGACCCAGTACTTC. Protein product: CASSLASRQETQYF.

The gene calls are TRBV27 and TRBJ1-1; D is ambiguous. The germline gives CDR1 MNHEY, CDR2 SMNVEV (reference sequence). The CDR3 consists of 14 residues. Trimming took 3 bases from V and 1 from J, leaving 9 bases between them. The chain's CDR3 is CASSLAVGNTEAFF. For the CDR3, the DNA is TGTGCCAGCAGTTTGGCGGTAGGGAACACTGAAGCTTTCTTT.

The V and J genes are TRBV19 and TRBJ2-7; the D gene is possibly TRBD2 (7 bases). CDR1 is LNHDA and CDR2 is SQIVND in the germline V gene (reference sequence). Trimming left V 2 bases short and J 8 bases short, with 16 bases between. The CDR3 extends over 14 amino acids. CDR3 DNA: TGTGCCAGTAGTATACGGACGGGGGGCGCGCAGCAGTACTTC. Protein: CASSIRTGGAQQYF.

Here the CDR3 DNA reads TGTGCCAGCAGCACCGGCACCGGGACAGGGGTTACGTACAATGAGCAGTTCTTC. This encodes CASSTGTGTGVTYNEQFF. The chain recombines TRBV7-8 with TRBJ2-1, with 10 bases lining up with TRBD1. The CDR3 covers 18 residues. The trim removed 5 bases at V and 4 bases at J, leaving 14 bases unmatched. CDR1 and CDR2 (germline): SGHVS, FQNEAQ.

This clone showed up just once. Written as DNA, the CDR3 is TGTGCCAGCAGCCCGGGACTAGCGGGACTCAAAAACATTCAGTACTTC. Translating gives CASSPGLAGLKNIQYF. V usage is TRBV14 and J usage is TRBJ2-4, with 13 positions matching TRBD2. The V and J ends lost 4 bases and 3 bases, in that order; junction bases with no gene match: 3. Germline V gives CDR1 SGHDN, CDR2 FVKESK. This CDR3 comprises 16 residues. Drawing the rest from reference TRBV14 and TRBJ2-4, the complete variable domain is EAGVTQFPSHSVIEKGQTVTLRCDPISGHDNLYWYRRVMGKEIKFLLHFVKESKQDESGMPNNRFLAERTGGTYSTLKVQPAELEDSGVYFCASSPGLAGLKNIQYFGAGTRLSVL.

V is TRBV7-3 and J is TRBJ2-1, with 7 bases identical to TRBD1. Germline-derived CDR1 and CDR2 are SGHTA and FQGTGA. The V segment lost 3 bases and the J segment 7 bases; nucleotides outside the gene matches: 9. The CDR3 is made up of 15 amino acids. The chain's CDR3 is CASSFQAGTANEQFF. Written as DNA, the CDR3 is TGTGCCAGCAGCTTCCAAGCCGGGACAGCTAATGAGCAGTTCTTC. The full variable domain, its missing parts supplied by reference TRBV7-3 and TRBJ2-1, is GAGVSQTPSNKVTEKGKYVELRCDPISGHTALYWYRQSLGQGPEFLIYFQGTGAADDSGLPNDRFFAVRPEGSVSTLKIQRTERGDSAVYLCASSFQAGTANEQFFGPGTRLTVL.

The chain joins TRBV7-6 to TRBJ1-1, with D uncertain. Trimming removed 10 bases at V and 3 bases at J, with 18 bases between. Germline-derived CDR1 and CDR2 are SGHVS and FNYEAQ. CDR3 length: 14 amino acids. In DNA, the CDR3 is TGTGCCACCCGTCCGTCGAGGGAAGACACTGAAGCTTTCTTT. Translating gives CATRPSREDTEAFF. The whole variable domain, filled in from reference TRBV7-6 and TRBJ1-1, reads GAGVSQSPRYKVTKRGQDVALRCDPISGHVSLYWYRQALGQGPEFLTYFNYEAQQDKSGLPNDRFSAERPEGSISTLTIQRTEQRDSAMYRCATRPSREDTEAFFGQGTRLTVV.